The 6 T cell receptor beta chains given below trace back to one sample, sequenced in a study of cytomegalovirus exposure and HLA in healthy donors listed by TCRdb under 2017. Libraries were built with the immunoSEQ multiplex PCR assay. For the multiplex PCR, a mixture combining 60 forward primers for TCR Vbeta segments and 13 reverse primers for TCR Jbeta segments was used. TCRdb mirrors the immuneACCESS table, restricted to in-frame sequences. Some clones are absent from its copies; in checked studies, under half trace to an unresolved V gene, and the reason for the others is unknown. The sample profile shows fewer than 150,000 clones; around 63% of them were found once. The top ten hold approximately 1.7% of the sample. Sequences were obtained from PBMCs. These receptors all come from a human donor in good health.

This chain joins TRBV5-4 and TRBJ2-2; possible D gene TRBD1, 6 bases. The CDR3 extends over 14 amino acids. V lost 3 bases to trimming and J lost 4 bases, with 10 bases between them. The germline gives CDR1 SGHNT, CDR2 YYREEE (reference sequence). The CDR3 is CASSSGVPTGELFF. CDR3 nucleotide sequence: TGTGCCAGCAGCTCAGGGGTGCCCACCGGGGAGCTGTTTTTT.

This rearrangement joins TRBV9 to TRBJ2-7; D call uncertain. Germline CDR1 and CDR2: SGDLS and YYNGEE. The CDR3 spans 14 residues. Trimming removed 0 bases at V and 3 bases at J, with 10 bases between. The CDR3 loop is CASSVGPTNYEQYF. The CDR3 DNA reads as TGTGCCAGCAGCGTAGGACCAACTAACTACGAGCAGTACTTC. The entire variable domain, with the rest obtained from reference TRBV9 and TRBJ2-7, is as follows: DSGVTQTPKHLITATGQRVTLRCSPRSGDLSVYWYQQSLDQGLQFLIQYYNGEERAKGNILERFSAQQFPDLHSELNLSSLELGDSALYFCASSVGPTNYEQYFGPGTRLTVT.

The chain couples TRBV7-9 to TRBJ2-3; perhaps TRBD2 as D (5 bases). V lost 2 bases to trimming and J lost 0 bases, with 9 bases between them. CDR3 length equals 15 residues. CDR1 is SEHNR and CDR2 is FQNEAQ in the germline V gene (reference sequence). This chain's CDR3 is CASSLSGVSTDTQYF. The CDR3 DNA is TGTGCCAGCAGCTTAAGCGGAGTTAGCACAGATACGCAGTATTTT.

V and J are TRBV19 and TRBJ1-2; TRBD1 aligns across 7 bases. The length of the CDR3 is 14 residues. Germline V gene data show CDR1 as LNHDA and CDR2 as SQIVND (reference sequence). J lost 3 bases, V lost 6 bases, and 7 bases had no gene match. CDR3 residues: CASRTGDSDYGYTF. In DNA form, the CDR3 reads TGTGCCAGTAGAACAGGGGATAGCGACTATGGCTACACCTTC.

In nucleotides, the CDR3 is TGTGCCAGCAGTACCGGGACAGGGTCATACGAGCAGTACTTC. As protein: CASSTGTGSYEQYF. The rearrangement uses TRBV11-3 and TRBJ2-7; TRBD1 matches at 9 bases. This CDR3 spans 14 amino acids. Germline loops: CDR1 SGHNT, CDR2 YENEEA. V lost 6 bases, J lost 4 bases, and 7 bases stayed unmatched.

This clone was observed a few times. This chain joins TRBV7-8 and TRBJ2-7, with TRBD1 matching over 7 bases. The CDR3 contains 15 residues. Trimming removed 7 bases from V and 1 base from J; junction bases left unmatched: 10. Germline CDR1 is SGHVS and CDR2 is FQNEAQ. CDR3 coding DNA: TGTGCCAGCACTGACAACAGGGGCCTTTCCTACGAGCAGTACTTC. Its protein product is CASTDNRGLSYEQYF.